This T cell receptor beta chain was obtained from a study of blood T cell repertoires in COVID-19. TCRdb's copy holds only in-frame clones and misses some; the assay was immunoSEQ multiplex PCR. Among about 270,000 clones listed, approximately 90% were seen once. Recovered participants had two consecutive negative NP/OP PCR tests, healthcare professional clearance, or symptom resolution. The V and J ends lost 2 bases and 4 bases respectively, with 5 bases between them. The CDR3 is made up of 11 amino acids. CDR1 SQVTM and CDR2 ANQGSEA come from the germline V gene. The sequenced sample consisted of PBMCs or T cells enriched from blood (not recorded which). The V gene is TRBV29-1, the J gene TRBJ1-2; no clear D. This clonotype originated in a woman aged 45-65 years who had recovered from COVID-19. The CDR3 coding sequence is TGCAGCGTTGAAACCGGCTATGGCTACACCTTC. Translated: CSVETGYGYTF.